One and the same sample provided the 12 T cell receptor beta chains below, sequenced in a study of blood T cell repertoires in COVID-19 (TCRdb year 2020). Libraries were built with the immunoSEQ multiplex PCR assay. TCRdb re-hosts the immuneACCESS table, in-frame sequences only. Its copies lack some clones; in the studies checked, an unresolved V gene accounts for under half of them, and the cause for the rest is not known. This sample holds 210,000 or so clones; over 75% were observed only once. The ten largest make up 3.5% to 4.5% of the sample. Input material: PBMCs or T cells enriched from blood (not recorded which). These receptor sequences come from a man aged 30 to 45 with acute COVID-19.

The gene calls are TRBV23-1 and TRBJ1-1, with TRBD1 matching 10 bases. TRBV23-1 counts as an open reading frame of uncertain function. The CDR3 totals 13 residues. V trimming: 11 bases; J trimming: 2 bases; junction bases outside the gene matches: 5. The CDR3 DNA follows: TGCGCCTCAGACAGGGGGCCCAACACTGAAGCTTTCTTT. Protein: CASDRGPNTEAFF.

Only one count was recorded for this clone. The V and J genes are TRBV27 and TRBJ2-7, with TRBD1 matching 8 bases. Germline lookup yields CDR1 MNHEY and CDR2 SMNVEV (reference sequence). Trimming removed 6 bases from V and 2 bases from J; junction bases left unmatched: 9. The CDR3 has 15 residues. The CDR3 bases are TGTGCCAGCAGGGGCAGACAGGGGACTGCCTACGAGCAGTACTTC. This codes for CASRGRQGTAYEQYF.

The chain is built from TRBV5-1 and TRBJ2-3, with D perhaps matching TRBD1 (8 bases). V lost 2 bases and J lost 5, with 15 bases in between. Germline CDR1 is SGHRS and CDR2 is YFSETQ. The CDR3 loop spans 15 amino acids. CDR3 sequence reads: CASSFRTGRGDTQYF. The CDR3 DNA reads as TGCGCCAGCAGCTTCCGGACAGGGAGGGGAGATACGCAGTATTTT.

V and J are TRBV10-3 and TRBJ2-3, with TRBD2 matching over 14 bases. The junction had 3 bases not matched to a gene; V was cut back by 0 bases and J by 4 bases. The CDR3 consists of 17 residues. Germline V gene lookup returns CDR1 ENHRY and CDR2 SYGVKD. CDR3 protein: CAISESGLAGGADTQYF. DNA of the CDR3: TGTGCCATCAGTGAGTCAGGACTAGCGGGGGGCGCAGATACGCAGTATTTT.

The chain joins TRBV9 to TRBJ2-5; 10 bases match TRBD2. The ends lost 2 bases at V and 5 bases at J; junction bases unmatched: 6. The CDR3 consists of 15 residues. Looked up from germline, CDR1 is SGDLS and CDR2 is YYNGEE. CDR3 protein: CASSVSGGAGETQYF. DNA of the CDR3: TGTGCCAGCAGCGTCAGCGGGGGGGCCGGGGAGACCCAGTACTTC. The variable domain in full, with the rest retrieved from reference TRBV9 and TRBJ2-5, is DSGVTQTPKHLITATGQRVTLRCSPRSGDLSVYWYQQSLDQGLQFLIQYYNGEERAKGNILERFSAQQFPDLHSELNLSSLELGDSALYFCASSVSGGAGETQYFGPGTRLLVL.

This CDR3 reads CASSSWVRQTNTGELFF. CDR3 DNA: TGTGCCAGCAGCTCCTGGGTTCGACAGACAAACACCGGGGAGCTGTTTTTT. The rearrangement links TRBV3-1 (or the pseudogene TRBV3-2) to TRBJ2-2; TRBD1 is a possible D gene (5 bases). CDR3 length: 17 amino acids. Between the trimmed V and J ends, which lost 5 bases and 2 bases, there was a span of 18 bases. Germline CDR1 is LGHDT and CDR2 is YNNKEL (reference sequence).

The chain recombines TRBV6-5 with TRBJ1-2, with 9 bases fitting TRBD1. The CDR3 is 15 residues long. Per the germline V gene, CDR1 is MNHEY and CDR2 is SVGAGI. Trimming at V came to 4 bases and at J to 4 bases, leaving 7 bases not matched to a gene. CDR3 in amino acids: CASSSEQGAIYGYTF. Written as DNA, the CDR3 is TGTGCCAGCAGTTCCGAACAGGGGGCGATCTATGGCTACACCTTC.

The CDR3 here is CAISETGNTEAFF. In nucleotides, the CDR3 is TGTGCCATCAGTGAAACAGGGAACACTGAAGCTTTCTTT. The V call is TRBV10-3, the J call TRBJ1-1, with TRBD1 as a possible D gene (5 bases). The CDR3 totals 13 residues. CDR1 and CDR2 from the germline V gene are ENHRY and SYGVKD. V lost 3 bases to trimming and J lost 1 base, with 6 bases between them.

V gene TRBV4-1 combines with J gene TRBJ1-2; TRBD1 might be the D (6 bases). Germline V gene lookup returns CDR1 MGHRA and CDR2 YSYEKL. Trimming removed 2 bases from V and 13 bases from J, with 20 bases in between. The CDR3 length is 14 residues. CDR3 protein: CASSQRQVGERSTF. The CDR3 bases are TGCGCCAGCAGCCAACGACAGGTTGGGGAACGGTCCACCTTC.

This chain connects TRBV2 to TRBJ2-1; D remains unclear. The V end lost 5 bases, the J end lost 1 base, and 6 bases lay between the germline ends. Germline-derived CDR1 and CDR2 are SNHLY and FYNNEI. CDR3 size: 13 residues. The CDR3 DNA sequence: TGTGCCAGCAGTTCGGAGTCCTACAATGAGCAGTTCTTC. Protein product: CASSSESYNEQFF.

This clone was observed a single time. The chain uses TRBV7-9 and TRBJ1-1; 7 nucleotides align to TRBD1. The CDR3 is 15 residues long. J gave up 0 bases and V 4 bases, and 5 bases lay outside the gene matches. Per the germline V gene, CDR1 is SEHNR and CDR2 is FQNEAQ (reference sequence). CDR3 in amino acids: CASSSDRSMNTEAFF. CDR3 sequence (DNA): TGTGCCAGCAGCTCGGACAGGTCTATGAACACTGAAGCTTTCTTT. Looking up the rest from reference TRBV7-9 and TRBJ1-1 gives the full variable domain: DTGVSQNPRHKITKRGQNVTFRCDPISEHNRLYWYRQTLGQGPEFLTYFQNEAQLEKSRLLSDRFSAERPKGSFSTLEIQRTEQGDSAMYLCASSSDRSMNTEAFFGQGTRLTVV.

The gene calls are TRBV2 and TRBJ1-1; D unresolved. Trimming removed 2 bases at V and 1 base at J, with 14 bases between. The CDR3 is made up of 16 amino acids. CDR1 SNHLY and CDR2 FYNNEI come from the germline V gene. CDR3 DNA: TGTGCCAGCAGTGAAACTCACAGAGTGGGGAACACTGAAGCTTTCTTT. The encoded protein is CASSETHRVGNTEAFF. Full variable domain (remainder filled in from reference TRBV2 and TRBJ1-1): EPEVTQTPSHQVTQMGQEVILRCVPISNHLYFYWYRQILGQKVEFLVSFYNNEISEKSEIFDDQFSVERPDGSNFTLKIRSTKLEDSAMYFCASSETHRVGNTEAFFGQGTRLTVV.